The 9 T cell receptor beta chains below all came from one sample that was sequenced in a study of T cell repertoires in cytomegalovirus infection. TCRdb reanalysed the reads using MiXCR and keeps one entry per CDR3 protein. Seen here are under 450,000 distinct CDR3 sequences, roughly 36% observed once, and the top ten hold approximately 15%. No antigen has been assigned to these receptors. The starting material was cultured PBMCs, obtained from culture after CMV antigen stimulation. The receptors were gathered from a human donor in good health (CMV status not recorded). Some clones in this sample may be carry-over from other donors' samples.

This clonotype occurred a few times. J is TRBJ2-7 and V is TRBV20-1; a weak D match, TRBD1 (5 bases). The CDR3 length is 13 residues. Germline values: CDR1 DFQATT, CDR2 SNEGSKA (reference sequence). V gave up 3 bases and J gave up 3 bases, with 12 bases separating them. CDR3 in DNA: TGCAGTGCTAGTACGGCAGGGTACTACGAGCAGTACTTC. This gives the protein CSASTAGYYEQYF.

This rearrangement joins TRBV12-3 or TRBV12-4 to TRBJ2-7, with 7 bases that match TRBD1. The V and J ends lost 6 bases and 2 bases, in that order; junction bases with no gene match: 7. This CDR3 is 14 amino acids long. CDR3 sequence (DNA): TGTGCCAGCAGGCGACAGGGTCGGGCCTACGAGCAGTACTTC. Translating gives CASRRQGRAYEQYF.

The J gene is TRBJ1-1, the V gene TRBV6-2 or TRBV6-3; 8 bases are a match to TRBD1. The CDR3 is 16 amino acids. CDR1 and CDR2 (germline): MNHEY, SVGEGT. The V segment lost 4 bases and the J segment 3 bases; nucleotides outside the gene matches: 10. The CDR3 nucleotides read TGTGCCAGCAGTTCAGGGACAGGTTGGGATGACACTGAAGCTTTCTTT. Translation gives CASSSGTGWDDTEAFF.

Only a few counts were recorded for this clonotype. The J gene is TRBJ1-2, the V gene TRBV4-3; D might be TRBD1 (6 bases). CDR3 length: 15 residues. Trimming took off 0 bases at V and 4 bases at J, with 12 bases between the two ends. Germline values: CDR1 LGHNA, CDR2 YSLEER. CDR3 loop: CASSQDRTASYGYTF. The CDR3, as DNA: TGCGCCAGCAGCCAAGATCGGACAGCTTCCTATGGCTACACCTTC.

The CDR3 sequence: CASSPPGTGITEAFF. As DNA, the CDR3 is TGTGCCAGCAGCCCCCCCGGGACAGGGATCACTGAAGCTTTCTTT. The chain employs TRBV12-3 or TRBV12-4 and TRBJ1-1; 9 nucleotides agree with TRBD1. The trim removed 6 bases at V and 4 bases at J, leaving 9 bases unmatched. The CDR3 sequence is 15 residues long.

This clonotype was counted between two and nine times. This CDR3 is CATSTGGAGTQYF. In DNA, the CDR3 is TGTGCCACCAGCACAGGGGGCGCAGGGACCCAGTACTTC. The chain links TRBV15 to TRBJ2-5; 8 bases are shared with TRBD1. Germline CDR1 is LNHNV and CDR2 is YYDKDF (reference sequence). The CDR3 is 13 residues long. Trimming cost V 4 bases and J 7 bases; bases outside gene matches: 5.

This clonotype came up a few times. The chain carries TRBV7-6 and TRBJ1-2; the D is unclear. Trimming left V 1 base short and J 7 bases short, with 13 bases between. CDR3 length equals 14 residues. Germline V gene sequence: CDR1 SGHVS, CDR2 FNYEAQ. The CDR3 region is CASSLVAGLVGYTF. The CDR3 DNA reads as TGTGCCAGCAGCTTAGTAGCGGGTTTGGTTGGCTACACCTTC.

The chain recombines TRBV10-2 with TRBJ1-1; weak D call: TRBD1 (5 bases). CDR1 and CDR2 from the germline V gene are WSHSY and SAAADI. There are 13 residues in the CDR3. V dropped 2 bases and J dropped 3 bases, with 7 bases sitting between them. CDR3 in DNA: TGCGCCAGCAGTGAGGCAGGGTACACTGAAGCTTTCTTT. Translation: CASSEAGYTEAFF.

There are a few counts of this clonotype. V and J are TRBV7-2 and TRBJ2-4; 8 positions agree with TRBD2. This CDR3 has 18 residues. The germline V gene has CDR1 SGHTA and CDR2 FQGNSA. The J segment lost 0 bases and the V segment lost 0 bases, leaving 7 bases of the junction unmatched. CDR3 protein: CASSLAGRGLVAKNIQYF. As DNA, the CDR3 is TGTGCCAGCAGCTTAGCAGGAAGGGGACTAGTAGCCAAAAACATTCAGTACTTC.